This T cell receptor beta chain was sequenced in a study of T-cell memory formation after mild COVID-19. Study outcomes and limitations: Clones that shrank (day 15 to 85) were balanced CD4/CD8, whereas later expanders leaned CD4+.

V was pared by 1 base and J by 3 bases, with 10 bases of the junction left unmatched. In germline, CDR1 is DFQATT, CDR2 SNEGSKA (reference sequence). CDR3 size: 16 residues. TCR alpha and TCR beta cDNA libraries with sample barcodes and UMIs came from 5'RACE using constant-segment primers. One entry per CDR3 protein results from TCRdb running MiXCR on the 5' RACE reads. The repertoire holds 150,000 to 200,000 distinct CDR3 sequences, roughly 12% seen once, with roughly 3.8% in the top ten. In regard to this clonotype: No antigen is known for it.

This receptor was taken from a man younger than 35 who had mild COVID-19 (a few samples of this study predate the infection). Cell type and time point are not known. This chain joins TRBV20-1 and TRBJ1-2, with 8 nucleotides matching TRBD1. Specimen: PBMCs or a T cell subset sorted from them (not recorded which). The CDR3: CSARGLDRERDYGYTF. CDR3 bases: TGCAGTGCTAGAGGGTTGGACAGGGAAAGAGACTATGGCTACACCTTC.